This T cell receptor (beta chain) is drawn from a study of blood T cell repertoires in COVID-19. The protocol was immunoSEQ multiplex PCR, while the TCRdb copy is restricted to in-frame clones and leaves out a portion. This table holds hundreds of thousands of clones, roughly 86% found once. Germline trimming cut 0 bases from V and 1 base from J; bases unmatched to any gene: 4. Looked up from germline, CDR1 is LGHNA and CDR2 is YSLEER. CDR3 length equals 16 residues. The chain combines TRBV4-3 with TRBJ2-3; 7 bases align to TRBD2. Material for sequencing was peripheral blood. The clonotype originates from an older woman with COVID-19, enrolled during active disease. For the CDR3, the DNA is TGCGCCAGCAGCCAAGATCTTGCGGGGGGCACAGATACGCAGTATTTT. Amino acid sequence: CASSQDLAGGTDTQYF.